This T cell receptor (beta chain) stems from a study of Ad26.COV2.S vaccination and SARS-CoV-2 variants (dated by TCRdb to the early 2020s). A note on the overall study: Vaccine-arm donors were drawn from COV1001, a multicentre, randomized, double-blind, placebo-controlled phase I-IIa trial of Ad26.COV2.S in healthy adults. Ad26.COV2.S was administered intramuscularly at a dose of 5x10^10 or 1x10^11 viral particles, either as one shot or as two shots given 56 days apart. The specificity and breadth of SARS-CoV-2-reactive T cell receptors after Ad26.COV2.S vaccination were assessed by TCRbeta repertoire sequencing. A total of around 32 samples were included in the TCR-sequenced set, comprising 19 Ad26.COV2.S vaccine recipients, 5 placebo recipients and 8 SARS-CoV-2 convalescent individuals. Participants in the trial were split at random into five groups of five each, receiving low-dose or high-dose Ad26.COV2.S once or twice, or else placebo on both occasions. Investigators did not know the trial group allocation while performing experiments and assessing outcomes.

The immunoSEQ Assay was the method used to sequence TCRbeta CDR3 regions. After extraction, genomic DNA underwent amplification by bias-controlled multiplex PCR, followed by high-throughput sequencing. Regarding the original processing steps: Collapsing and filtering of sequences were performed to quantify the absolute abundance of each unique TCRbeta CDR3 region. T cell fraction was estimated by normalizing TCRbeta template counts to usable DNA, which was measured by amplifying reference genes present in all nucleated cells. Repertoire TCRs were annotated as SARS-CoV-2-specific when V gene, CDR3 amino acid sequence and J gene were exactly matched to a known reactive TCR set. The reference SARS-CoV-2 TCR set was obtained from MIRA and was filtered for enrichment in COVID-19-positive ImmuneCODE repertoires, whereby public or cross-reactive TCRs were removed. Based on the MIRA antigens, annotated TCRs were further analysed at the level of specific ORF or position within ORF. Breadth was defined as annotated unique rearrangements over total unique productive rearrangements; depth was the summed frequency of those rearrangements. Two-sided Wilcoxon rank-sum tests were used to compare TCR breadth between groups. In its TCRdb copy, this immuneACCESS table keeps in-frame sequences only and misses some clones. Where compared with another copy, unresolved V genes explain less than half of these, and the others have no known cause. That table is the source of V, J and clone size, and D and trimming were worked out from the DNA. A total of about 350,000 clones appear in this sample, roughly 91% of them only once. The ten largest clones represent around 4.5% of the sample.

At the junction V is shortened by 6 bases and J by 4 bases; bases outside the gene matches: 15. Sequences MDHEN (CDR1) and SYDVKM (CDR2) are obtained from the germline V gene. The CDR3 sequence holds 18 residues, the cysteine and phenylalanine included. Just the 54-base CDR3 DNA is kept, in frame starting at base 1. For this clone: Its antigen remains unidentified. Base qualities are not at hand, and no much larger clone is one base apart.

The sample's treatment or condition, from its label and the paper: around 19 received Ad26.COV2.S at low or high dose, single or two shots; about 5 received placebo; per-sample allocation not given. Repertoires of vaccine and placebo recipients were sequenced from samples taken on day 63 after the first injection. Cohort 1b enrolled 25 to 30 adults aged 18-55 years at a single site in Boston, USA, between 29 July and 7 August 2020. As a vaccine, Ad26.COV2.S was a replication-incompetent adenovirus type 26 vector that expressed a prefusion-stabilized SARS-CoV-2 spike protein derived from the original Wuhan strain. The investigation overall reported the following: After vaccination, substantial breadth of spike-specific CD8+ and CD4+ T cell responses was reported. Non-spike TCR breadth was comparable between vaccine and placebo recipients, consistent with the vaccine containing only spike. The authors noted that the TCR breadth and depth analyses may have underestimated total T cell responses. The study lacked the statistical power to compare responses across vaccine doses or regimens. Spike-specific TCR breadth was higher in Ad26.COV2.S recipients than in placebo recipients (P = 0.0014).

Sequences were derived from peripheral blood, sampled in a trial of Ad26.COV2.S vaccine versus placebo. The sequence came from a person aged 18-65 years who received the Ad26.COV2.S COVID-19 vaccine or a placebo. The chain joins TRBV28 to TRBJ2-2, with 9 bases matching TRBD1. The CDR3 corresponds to CASSRQAYRGPGTGELFF. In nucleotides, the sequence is TGTGCCAGCAGCCGCCAAGCCTACAGGGGGCCGGGCACCGGGGAGCTGTTTTTT.